The next 18 T cell receptor beta chains were all read from a single sample in a study of cytomegalovirus exposure and HLA in healthy donors. The PCR was carried out with 60 Vbeta primers and 13 Jbeta primers. Profiled with immunoSEQ multiplex PCR; TCRdb holds only in-frame clones, not every one. The table includes roughly 160,000 clones, over 70% detected once. Sequenced: PBMCs. All receptors derive from a woman in her forties or fifties in good health and CMV-seropositive.

This clone appeared a single time. The rearrangement links TRBV30 to TRBJ2-1; 12 bases agree with TRBD2. The CDR3 extends over 14 amino acids. The junction had 9 bases not matched to a gene; V was cut back by 5 bases and J by 10 bases. Germline loops: CDR1 GTSNPN, CDR2 SVGIG (reference sequence). This CDR3 is CAWDLAGGWQEQFF. The CDR3 DNA follows: TGTGCCTGGGATCTAGCGGGGGGGTGGCAGGAGCAGTTCTTC.

The J gene is TRBJ1-3, the V gene TRBV11-2, with D perhaps matching TRBD1 (6 bases). The V end was cut by 6 bases, the J end by 0 bases, with 15 bases between. The CDR3 spans 16 residues. The germline CDR1 and CDR2 sequences are SGHAT and FQNNGV. The CDR3 here is CASRSPDRSSGNTIYF. In DNA form, the CDR3 reads TGTGCCAGCAGGAGCCCAGACAGGAGCTCTGGAAACACCATATATTTT.

CDR3 in DNA: TGTGCCAGCAGCCCGGGGATGGGGGAGGGCGAGCAGTACTTC. Encoded protein: CASSPGMGEGEQYF. V and J are TRBV5-4 and TRBJ2-7; the match to TRBD2 covers 7 bases. This CDR3 is built from 14 residues. Per the germline V gene, CDR1 is SGHNT and CDR2 is YYREEE (reference sequence). V lost 4 bases and J lost 6; bases outside the gene matches: 10.

The chain recombines TRBV5-6 with TRBJ2-1; D may be TRBD2 (7 bases). V was cut by 2 bases and J by 4 bases, with 16 bases left in between. Looked up from germline, CDR1 is SGHDT and CDR2 is YYEEEE. This CDR3 contains 16 residues. The CDR3: CASSFWGGGIYNEQFF. The CDR3 DNA follows: TGTGCCAGCAGCTTCTGGGGGGGCGGTATATACAATGAGCAGTTCTTC.

The V gene is TRBV9, the J gene TRBJ1-2; 9 bases are shared with TRBD1. The CDR3 runs to 15 residues. V lost 0 bases to trimming and J lost 4 bases; unmatched junction nucleotides: 4. The germline V gene has CDR1 SGDLS and CDR2 YYNGEE. CDR3 nucleotides: TGTGCCAGCAGCGTAGTGGGACAGGGAAGCTATGGCTACACCTTC. Its translation: CASSVVGQGSYGYTF.

A few counts support this clone. This chain uses TRBV7-2 with TRBJ1-2; no clear D. This CDR3 has 14 amino acids. Looked up from germline, CDR1 is SGHTA and CDR2 is FQGNSA. Trimming took 1 base from V and 6 from J, leaving 12 bases between them. CDR3 sequence reads: CASSLETTGNGYTF. Here the CDR3 DNA reads TGTGCCAGCAGCTTAGAGACGACGGGTAATGGCTACACCTTC.

This clone was seen a few times. J is TRBJ1-2 and V is TRBV11-3, with 11 bases that match TRBD1. V lost 1 base and J lost 2; bases outside the gene matches: 6. The germline V gene encodes CDR1 SGHNT and CDR2 YENEEA. This CDR3 has 17 amino acids. The CDR3 sequence is CASSLGSGTGGNYGYTF. DNA of the CDR3: TGTGCCAGCAGCTTAGGATCGGGGACAGGGGGAAACTATGGCTACACCTTC.

The count of this clone is one. The chain recombines TRBV7-2 with TRBJ2-1; 8 nucleotides line up with TRBD1. Trimming cost V 5 bases and J 2 bases; bases outside gene matches: 5. The length of the CDR3 is 15 residues. Germline assignment: CDR1 SGHTA and CDR2 FQGNSA. CDR3 sequence: CASSTGTGAYNEQFF. The CDR3 DNA is TGTGCCAGCAGCACGGGGACAGGCGCCTACAATGAGCAGTTCTTC.

This clone was recorded a few times. The chain links TRBV7-8 to TRBJ1-5; possibly TRBD1 for D (5 bases). CDR1 is SGHVS and CDR2 is FQNEAQ in the germline V gene. Trimming removed 5 bases at V and 4 bases at J, with 18 bases between. The CDR3 is 16 residues long. CDR3 in amino acids: CASSPEGQGWNQPQHF. In DNA form, the CDR3 reads TGTGCCAGCAGCCCCGAAGGGCAGGGATGGAATCAGCCCCAGCATTTT.

The chain is built from TRBV5-5 and TRBJ1-5; a weak D match, TRBD1 (5 bases). Trimming removed 1 base from V and 1 base from J, with 18 bases in between. This CDR3 contains 18 residues. Germline loops: CDR1 SGHKS, CDR2 YYEKEE (reference sequence). The CDR3 spells CASSLLPAGPGSNQPQHF. Here the CDR3 DNA reads TGTGCCAGCAGCTTGTTACCCGCAGGGCCTGGAAGCAATCAGCCCCAGCATTTT.

The chain carries TRBV27 and TRBJ1-1, with D perhaps TRBD1 (5 bases). Germline V gene lookup returns CDR1 MNHEY and CDR2 SMNVEV (reference sequence). The CDR3 length is 15 residues. Trimming left V 9 bases short and J 0 bases short, with 17 bases between. The CDR3 DNA reads TGTGCCAGTACTTCAGGGTTGAAGGTGAACACTGAAGCTTTCTTT. This gives the protein CASTSGLKVNTEAFF.

This clone was seen more than once but under ten times. The chain is built from TRBV27 and TRBJ2-7; 7 bases agree with TRBD1. The V gene's germline CDR1 is MNHEY and CDR2 SMNVEV (reference sequence). With V trimmed by 6 bases and J by 0 bases, 8 bases remained unmatched. The CDR3 length is 15 residues. This chain's CDR3 is CASSPTGVYSYEQYF. The CDR3 nucleotides read TGTGCCAGCAGCCCTACAGGGGTTTACTCCTACGAGCAGTACTTC.

The genes are TRBV5-4 and TRBJ1-2; 7 bases fit TRBD1. Germline values: CDR1 SGHNT, CDR2 YYREEE (reference sequence). CDR3 length: 12 amino acids. Trimming at V came to 4 bases and at J to 8 bases, leaving 5 bases not matched to a gene. CDR3 nucleotide sequence: TGTGCCAGCAGCCAGACAGGGACCGGCTACACCTTC. This translates into CASSQTGTGYTF.

The chain links TRBV5-5 to TRBJ1-2, with D uncertain. Germline V gene lookup returns CDR1 SGHKS and CDR2 YYEKEE (reference sequence). V was trimmed by 4 bases and J by 1 base, leaving 8 bases between them. The CDR3 is 13 amino acids. The CDR3 DNA follows: TGTGCCAGCAGCGTTCGTAGTAACTATGGCTACACCTTC. It translates to CASSVRSNYGYTF.

The rearrangement uses TRBV27 and TRBJ1-1; 7 bases line up with TRBD1. After removal of 5 bases from V and 1 base from J, the junction contained 7 bases not matched to a gene. Germline V CDR1 and CDR2: MNHEY, SMNVEV (reference sequence). This CDR3 has 15 residues. CDR3 coding DNA: TGTGCCAGCAGTCCCAGGGGGGCCTCGAACACTGAAGCTTTCTTT. Its translation is CASSPRGASNTEAFF.

This chain links TRBV6-1 with TRBJ2-5; D is unclear. CDR1 is MNHNS, CDR2 SASEGT, per germline. The CDR3 spans 15 residues. V lost 4 bases and J lost 1, with 13 bases in between. This chain's CDR3 is CASSATPRSQETQYF. The CDR3 region has the DNA TGTGCCAGCAGTGCCACCCCGCGGTCCCAAGAGACCCAGTACTTC.

The chain joins TRBV28 to TRBJ2-1; D may be TRBD2 (6 bases). Germline CDR1 is MDHEN and CDR2 is SYDVKM. The CDR3 extends over 14 amino acids. Trimming removed 6 bases at V and 10 bases at J, with 19 bases between. As DNA, the CDR3 is TGTGCCAGCAGATCGGGACTTTCCTGGGTCGAGCAGTTCTTC. Translated, it gives CASRSGLSWVEQFF.

J is TRBJ2-2 and V is TRBV5-8; D unclear. The germline V gene has CDR1 SGHTS and CDR2 YDEGEE. Trimming took off 0 bases at V and 8 bases at J, with 11 bases between the two ends. CDR3 length: 14 residues. For the CDR3, the DNA is TGTGCCAGCAGCTTGGGTAGAGAGGAGGGGGAGCTGTTTTTT. It translates to CASSLGREEGELFF.